The 28 T cell receptor beta chains given below trace back to one sample, sequenced in a study of T cells after yellow fever vaccination. TCRdb recomputed calls from the 5' RACE reads with MiXCR, one row per CDR3 protein. Of about 320,000 distinct CDR3 sequences listed, around 11% were seen once; the top ten hold 3.3%. The sequencing used CD4+ T cells sorted from PBMCs, collected 45 days after the yellow fever booster vaccination. These receptors all stem from a man younger than 35 who received the YFV17D yellow fever vaccine.

The V gene is TRBV6-5, the J gene TRBJ1-1; unclear D gene. The CDR3 spans 15 residues. The germline V and J ends were trimmed by 6 bases and 3 bases, with 17 bases remaining between them. Germline V CDR1 and CDR2: MNHEY, SVGAGI. For the CDR3, the DNA is TGTGCCAGCAGCCCAGAAACGTCGAAGGACACTGAAGCTTTCTTT. This codes for CASSPETSKDTEAFF.

This clonotype was observed a handful of times. The chain combines TRBV29-1 with TRBJ1-2; 11 bases map to TRBD1. Germline assignment: CDR1 SQVTM and CDR2 ANQGSEA. The ends lost 4 bases at V and 4 bases at J; junction bases unmatched: 2. This CDR3 contains 13 residues. As DNA, the CDR3 is TGCAGCGTTGGGACAGGGGGCTCCTATGGCTACACCTTC. This sequence encodes CSVGTGGSYGYTF.

This clonotype was found a few times. The rearrangement joins TRBV5-1 to TRBJ2-7; 10 positions agree with TRBD1. The germline gives CDR1 SGHRS, CDR2 YFSETQ. V gave up 4 bases and J gave up 3 bases; unmatched junction bases: 7. CDR3 size: 15 residues. CDR3 sequence (DNA): TGCGCCAGCAGCGAGCGGACAGGGGGGCGCTACGAGCAGTACTTC. Translating gives CASSERTGGRYEQYF.

This clonotype has a handful of counts. V gene TRBV28 combines with J gene TRBJ1-5; D gene uncertain. This CDR3 is built from 13 residues. Germline V gene data show CDR1 as MDHEN and CDR2 as SYDVKM. Trimming left V 10 bases short and J 6 bases short, with 16 bases between. CDR3 region: CATASRLAQPQHF. DNA of the CDR3: TGTGCCACAGCGTCACGGCTAGCTCAGCCCCAGCATTTT.

The rearrangement joins TRBV12-5 to TRBJ1-1; D ambiguous. CDR3 length: 14 amino acids. With 2 bases removed from V and 7 bases from J, the gap between germline ends came to 14 bases. Germline V CDR1 and CDR2: LGHNT, FRNRAP. CDR3 region: CASGLTAIEGEAFF. The CDR3 coding sequence is TGTGCTAGTGGTTTGACAGCGATCGAGGGTGAAGCTTTCTTT.

The sample holds a few counts of this clonotype. V usage is TRBV2 and J usage is TRBJ1-1; D unresolved. Germline assignment: CDR1 SNHLY and CDR2 FYNNEI. CDR3 size: 14 residues. Trimming removed 3 bases from V and 11 bases from J, with 19 bases in between. DNA of the CDR3: TGTGCCAGCAGTGATGCACAGAGCCCTTTGGGGGCTTTCTTT. As protein: CASSDAQSPLGAFF.

The chain has TRBV9 and TRBJ1-2; 7 bases fit TRBD1. J lost 2 bases, V lost 0 bases, and 10 bases had no gene match. The V gene's germline CDR1 is SGDLS and CDR2 YYNGEE. The CDR3 spans 17 residues. CDR3 in amino acids: CASSVGGGGFQNYGYTF. The CDR3 DNA is TGTGCCAGCAGCGTAGGAGGGGGCGGTTTTCAAAACTATGGCTACACCTTC.

The chain couples TRBV11-2 to TRBJ2-3; perhaps D is TRBD1 or TRBD2 (7 bases each). From germline, CDR1 is SGHAT and CDR2 FQNNGV. Trimming removed 8 bases at V and 6 bases at J, with 15 bases between. The CDR3 runs 13 residues. The CDR3, as DNA: TGTGCCAGCGATGGGGAGGGGGCCGATACGCAGTATTTT. This gives the protein CASDGEGADTQYF.

J is TRBJ2-3 and V is TRBV27, with D perhaps TRBD1 (5 bases). The CDR3 extends over 15 amino acids. CDR1 is MNHEY, CDR2 SMNVEV, per germline (reference sequence). The V end lost 2 bases, the J end lost 6 bases, and 15 bases lay between the germline ends. This CDR3 is CASSLRGGYGDTQYF. The CDR3 nucleotides read TGTGCCAGCAGTTTAAGGGGTGGTTATGGGGATACGCAGTATTTT.

The chain recombines TRBV15 with TRBJ1-6; no firm D call. CDR3 size: 10 residues. V gave up 5 bases and J gave up 17 bases, with 10 bases separating them. CDR1 LNHNV and CDR2 YYDKDF come from the germline V gene (reference sequence). The CDR3: CATSPRAIHF. In nucleotides, the CDR3 is TGTGCCACCAGCCCTAGGGCCATCCACTTT.

This clonotype was seen a few times. The rearrangement links TRBV3-1 to TRBJ1-2; unclear D gene. The CDR3 spans 18 residues. Per the germline V gene, CDR1 is LGHDT and CDR2 is YNNKEL (reference sequence). The ends were cut back, 1 base at V and 2 bases at J, with 20 bases in the middle. The CDR3 DNA sequence: TGTGCCAGCAGCCAAGGAACGCAACGTGCTGGTTGGAACTATGGCTACACCTTC. It encodes CASSQGTQRAGWNYGYTF.

This clonotype was seen a handful of times. The chain is built from TRBV4-3 and TRBJ1-1, with TRBD1 matching over 7 bases. The CDR3 sequence is 16 residues long. The germline V gene has CDR1 LGHNA and CDR2 YSLEER. The junction had 12 bases not matched to a gene; V was cut back by 6 bases and J by 2 bases. CDR3 loop: CASSQYGEGANTEAFF. In DNA, the CDR3 is TGCGCCAGCAGTCAATATGGGGAGGGGGCAAACACTGAAGCTTTCTTT.

The chain has TRBV5-1 and TRBJ2-5, with unresolved D. Trimming took off 4 bases at V and 4 bases at J, with 11 bases between the two ends. The CDR3 contains 13 residues. Germline V gene data show CDR1 as SGHRS and CDR2 as YFSETQ. CDR3 DNA sequence: TGCGCCAGCAGCCCGTCCGCCCCAGAGACCCAGTACTTC. Translating it yields CASSPSAPETQYF.

The V and J genes are TRBV5-1 and TRBJ2-5; perhaps TRBD2 as D (5 bases). The germline gives CDR1 SGHRS, CDR2 YFSETQ. The V and J ends lost 4 bases and 5 bases respectively, with 24 bases between them. The CDR3 is 17 residues long. DNA of the CDR3: TGCGCCAGCAGCGCCAAACGGTTGTCGCAACAGCGGGAGACCCAGTACTTC. Residues: CASSAKRLSQQRETQYF.

The chain employs TRBV6-2 or TRBV6-3 and TRBJ1-5, with 8 bases that match TRBD1. The CDR3 is made up of 15 amino acids. The J segment lost 4 bases and the V segment lost 6 bases, leaving 8 bases of the junction unmatched. Germline CDR1 reads MNHEY; CDR2 reads SVGEGT. The DNA for the CDR3 is TGTGCCAGCAGCCGACAGGGGCCAGATAATCAGCCCCAGCATTTT. It yields the protein CASSRQGPDNQPQHF.

This clonotype was seen many times. V gene TRBV29-1 combines with J gene TRBJ1-1, with D unresolved. Germline V lookup: CDR1 SQVTM, CDR2 ANQGSEA. V was trimmed by 4 bases and J by 0 bases, leaving 6 bases between them. This CDR3 spans 12 amino acids. This CDR3 reads CSVGHMNTEAFF. CDR3 bases: TGCAGCGTTGGGCACATGAACACTGAAGCTTTCTTT. Using reference TRBV29-1 and TRBJ1-1 for the parts outside the CDR3, the full variable domain is SAVISQKPSRDICQRGTSLTIQCQVDSQVTMMFWYRQQPGQSLTLIATANQGSEATYESGFVIDKFPISRPNLTFSTLTVSNMSPEDSSIYLCSVGHMNTEAFFGQGTRLTVV.

This clonotype was seen more than once but under ten times. V and J are TRBV7-9 and TRBJ2-2; D unclear. The CDR3 is 14 residues long. The V gene lost 2 bases and the J gene lost 4 bases, with 8 bases spanning the gap. Germline CDR1 is SEHNR and CDR2 is FQNEAQ (reference sequence). In nucleotides, the CDR3 is TGTGCCAGCAGCTTACTGGTGCCCACCGGGGAGCTGTTTTTT. This sequence encodes CASSLLVPTGELFF.

This clonotype was seen repeatedly, ten times or more. The rearrangement uses TRBV4-3 and TRBJ2-1; 11 bases agree with TRBD1. CDR3 length: 20 residues. With V trimmed by 1 base and J by 0 bases, 11 bases remained unmatched. The germline V gene encodes CDR1 LGHNA and CDR2 YSLEER. CDR3 sequence reads: CASSQVPGGGTGGSYNEQFF. The CDR3 DNA reads TGCGCCAGCAGCCAAGTCCCGGGGGGCGGGACAGGGGGCTCCTACAATGAGCAGTTCTTC.

V is TRBV7-2 and J is TRBJ2-7, with 7 bases lining up with TRBD2. V was clipped by 0 bases and J by 5 bases; unmatched bases: 4. The CDR3 is made up of 14 amino acids. Germline CDR1 and CDR2: SGHTA and FQGNSA. The CDR3 reads CASSLAHGGDEQYF. CDR3 in DNA: TGTGCCAGCAGCTTAGCTCATGGGGGGGACGAGCAGTACTTC. Full variable domain (missing parts from reference TRBV7-2 and TRBJ2-7): GAGVSQSPSNKVTEKGKDVELRCDPISGHTALYWYRQSLGQGLEFLIYFQGNSAPDKSGLPSDRFSAERTGGSVSTLTIQRTQQEDSAVYLCASSLAHGGDEQYFGPGTRLTVT.

The rearrangement joins TRBV3-1 to TRBJ1-2, with 7 nucleotides matching TRBD1. CDR3 length equals 16 residues. Unmatched junction bases numbered 13, after V lost 1 base and J lost 8 bases. The V gene's germline CDR1 is LGHDT and CDR2 YNNKEL (reference sequence). CDR3 protein: CASSQVHAGGSSGYTF. DNA for the CDR3: TGTGCCAGCAGCCAAGTACATGCAGGGGGATCGAGCGGCTACACCTTC.

The table lists this clonotype with many counts. The chain links TRBV10-3 to TRBJ1-2; D possibly corresponds to TRBD1 (5 bases). Germline CDR1 and CDR2: ENHRY and SYGVKD. The ends were cut back, 8 bases at V and 8 bases at J, with 15 bases in the middle. CDR3 length equals 12 residues. The CDR3 region has the DNA TGTGCCATCCGCGTTGGGGGAAGCGGCTACACCTTC. It codes for CAIRVGGSGYTF.

CDR3 DNA sequence: TGTGCCATCAGTGATGGGACTGGGGGCGAGACCCAGTACTTC. Its protein product is CAISDGTGGETQYF. V gene TRBV10-3 combines with J gene TRBJ2-5, with D perhaps being TRBD1 or TRBD2 (6 bases each). V lost 3 bases and J lost 5, with 13 bases in between. The CDR3 is made up of 14 amino acids. Germline V CDR1 and CDR2: ENHRY, SYGVKD.

The V and J genes are TRBV5-1 and TRBJ2-3; D uncertain. CDR3 size: 14 residues. V was pared by 2 bases and J by 4 bases, with 11 bases between. Germline assignment: CDR1 SGHRS and CDR2 YFSETQ. The CDR3 nucleotides are TGCGCCAGCAGCTTCGGTAGGGTCCCAGATACGCAGTATTTT. Its protein product is CASSFGRVPDTQYF.

The chain uses TRBV28 and TRBJ2-6; no clear D gene. Trimming cost V 8 bases and J 4 bases, with 12 bases left between them. Germline V gene sequence: CDR1 MDHEN, CDR2 SYDVKM. This CDR3 has 14 amino acids. CDR3: CASGQPSGANVLTF. Here the CDR3 DNA reads TGTGCCAGCGGCCAACCGTCCGGGGCCAACGTCCTGACTTTC.

The rearrangement joins TRBV18 to TRBJ1-3, with TRBD1 matching 7 bases. Germline V gene data show CDR1 as KGHSH and CDR2 as LQKENI. The V segment lost 3 bases and the J segment 1 base; nucleotides outside the gene matches: 6. The CDR3 totals 16 residues. As DNA, the CDR3 is TGTGCCAGCTCACCGACGACAGGGATTTCTGGAAACACCATATATTTT. Translated: CASSPTTGISGNTIYF.

The table lists this clonotype with many counts. The junction differs from germline at one of its ends, possibly a read error. The chain uses TRBV6-6 and TRBJ1-6, with no clear D. CDR3 length: 18 amino acids. Germline assignment: CDR1 MNHNY and CDR2 SVGAGI (reference sequence). The DNA of the CDR3 is TGTGCCAGCAGCTACTCTCCGGGCCAAGACCCGGACAATTCACCCCTCCACTTT. Residues: CASSYSPGQDPDNSPLHF.

This clonotype was counted at least ten times. The genes are TRBV7-9 and TRBJ1-2, with D tentatively TRBD1 (5 bases). Trimming took 5 bases from V and 8 from J, leaving 15 bases between them. The CDR3 length is 13 residues. The germline V gene encodes CDR1 SEHNR and CDR2 FQNEAQ (reference sequence). The CDR3 reads CASSRDLYGGYTF. CDR3 DNA sequence: TGTGCCAGCAGCCGGGACTTATACGGAGGCTACACCTTC. Full variable domain (rest looked up from reference TRBV7-9 and TRBJ1-2): DTGVSQNPRHKITKRGQNVTFRCDPISEHNRLYWYRQTLGQGPEFLTYFQNEAQLEKSRLLSDRFSAERPKGSFSTLEIQRTEQGDSAMYLCASSRDLYGGYTFGSGTRLTVV.

This clonotype was observed a handful of times. This chain uses TRBV5-1 with TRBJ2-3; D is undetermined. The CDR3 is 13 residues long. Germline lookup yields CDR1 SGHRS and CDR2 YFSETQ. V shed 4 bases and J shed 4 bases, with 10 bases lying between them. Written as DNA, the CDR3 is TGCGCCAGCAGCGACGTGGGCTCAGATACGCAGTATTTT. It specifies CASSDVGSDTQYF.